A selection of T cell receptor beta chains follows, all from one sample in a study of blood T cell repertoires in COVID-19. This table comes from immunoSEQ multiplex PCR, and its TCRdb copy is limited to in-frame clones, with some not included. This sample yields about 270,000 clones, of which 85% to 95% are seen a single time; approximately 3% belongs to the top ten. Sequenced input: PBMCs or T cells enriched from blood (not recorded which). The receptors were gathered from a man aged 35-49 years who had been exposed to COVID-19. The CDR3 runs from the conserved cysteine through the conserved F or W. A D gene is named only where the DNA matches it firmly. Clone size, where shown, is once, few, many, or a class for clones that have expanded.

abundance: many
d_gene: -
v_gene: TRBV3-1/TRBV3-2
j_gene: TRBJ1-4
CDR3aa: CASSQAPEDHEKLFF
CDR3nt: TGTGCCAGCAGCCAAGCCCCAGAAGATCATGAAAAACTGTTTTTT

abundance: -
d_gene: TRBD2
v_gene: TRBV2
j_gene: TRBJ2-3
CDR3aa: CASSERASGSTDTQYF
CDR3nt: TGTGCCAGCAGTGAACGGGCTAGCGGGAGCACAGATACGCAGTATTTT

abundance: -
d_gene: TRBD1
v_gene: TRBV28
j_gene: TRBJ1-5
CDR3aa: CASSLDNIDRGRGQPQHF
CDR3nt: TGTGCCAGCAGTTTAGACAACATTGACAGGGGGCGCGGACAGCCCCAGCATTTT

abundance: once
d_gene: -
v_gene: TRBV19
j_gene: TRBJ1-5
CDR3aa: CASTAGGNQPQHF
CDR3nt: TGTGCCAGTACCGCAGGGGGCAATCAGCCCCAGCATTTT

abundance: -
d_gene: TRBD1
v_gene: TRBV29-1
j_gene: TRBJ2-1
CDR3aa: CSVGDRGDGNEQFF
CDR3nt: TGCAGCGTAGGGGACAGGGGGGACGGCAATGAGCAGTTCTTC

abundance: -
d_gene: TRBD2
v_gene: TRBV30
j_gene: TRBJ2-5
CDR3aa: CAWKLAGGETQYF
CDR3nt: TGTGCCTGGAAGCTAGCGGGAGGGGAGACCCAGTACTTC

abundance: -
d_gene: -
v_gene: TRBV5-1
j_gene: TRBJ2-5
CDR3aa: CASSARLSQETQYF
CDR3nt: TGCGCCAGCAGCGCGCGACTATCCCAAGAGACCCAGTACTTC

abundance: -
d_gene: -
v_gene: TRBV4-1
j_gene: TRBJ2-7
CDR3aa: CASSQQNTAYEQYF
CDR3nt: TGCGCCAGCAGCCAACAAAACACCGCCTACGAGCAGTACTTC

abundance: -
d_gene: TRBD2
v_gene: TRBV3-1/TRBV3-2
j_gene: TRBJ2-1
CDR3aa: CASSQASGRENEQFF
CDR3nt: TGTGCCAGCAGCCAAGCCAGCGGGAGGGAGAATGAGCAGTTCTTC

abundance: -
d_gene: TRBD1
v_gene: TRBV5-4
j_gene: TRBJ2-7
CDR3aa: CASSPGGQGVYEQYF
CDR3nt: TGTGCCAGCAGCCCGGGGGGACAGGGTGTCTACGAGCAGTACTTC

abundance: -
d_gene: TRBD1
v_gene: TRBV12-5
j_gene: TRBJ2-2
CDR3aa: CASGPPYRGRDTGELFF
CDR3nt: TGTGCTAGTGGTCCCCCCTACAGGGGGCGAGACACCGGGGAGCTGTTTTTT

abundance: once
d_gene: TRBD1
v_gene: TRBV7-2
j_gene: TRBJ1-2
CDR3aa: CASSSDRDYTF
CDR3nt: TGTGCCAGCAGCTCAGACAGGGACTACACCTTC

abundance: -
d_gene: -
v_gene: TRBV28
j_gene: TRBJ2-1
CDR3aa: CASRFRDFSYNEQFF
CDR3nt: TGTGCCAGTCGTTTCCGGGACTTTTCCTACAATGAGCAGTTCTTC

abundance: -
d_gene: TRBD1
v_gene: TRBV5-1
j_gene: TRBJ1-6
CDR3aa: CASTSWDSDNSPLHF
CDR3nt: TGCGCCAGCACCTCGTGGGACAGTGACAATTCACCCCTCCACTTT

abundance: -
d_gene: -
v_gene: TRBV9
j_gene: TRBJ1-1
CDR3aa: CASSVATTGNTEAFF
CDR3nt: TGTGCCAGCAGCGTAGCTACCACGGGGAACACTGAAGCTTTCTTT

abundance: -
d_gene: TRBD1
v_gene: TRBV7-8
j_gene: TRBJ1-5
CDR3aa: CASSERTGGLGNQPQHF
CDR3nt: TGTGCCAGCAGCGAGAGGACAGGGGGTCTAGGCAATCAGCCCCAGCATTTT

abundance: -
d_gene: TRBD1
v_gene: TRBV11-2
j_gene: TRBJ2-7
CDR3aa: CASSLEPGQFYEQYF
CDR3nt: TGTGCCAGCAGCTTAGAACCGGGACAGTTCTACGAGCAGTACTTC

abundance: -
d_gene: -
v_gene: TRBV9
j_gene: TRBJ2-3
CDR3aa: CASSVGVISTDTQYF
CDR3nt: TGTGCCAGCAGCGTAGGCGTCATAAGCACAGATACGCAGTATTTT

abundance: -
d_gene: TRBD2
v_gene: TRBV27
j_gene: TRBJ2-1
CDR3aa: CASRTSGYNEQFF
CDR3nt: TGTGCCAGCAGAACTAGCGGGTACAATGAGCAGTTCTTC

abundance: -
d_gene: TRBD2
v_gene: TRBV19
j_gene: TRBJ2-1
CDR3aa: CASSPYPTSGRGNEQFF
CDR3nt: TGTGCCAGTAGTCCTTACCCGACTAGCGGGAGGGGCAATGAGCAGTTCTTC

abundance: -
d_gene: -
v_gene: TRBV7-3
j_gene: TRBJ2-3
CDR3aa: CASGTSGGTDTQYF
CDR3nt: TGTGCCAGCGGTACTTCAGGGGGGACTGATACGCAGTATTTT

abundance: -
d_gene: -
v_gene: TRBV28
j_gene: TRBJ2-1
CDR3aa: CASSFGGSSYNEQFF
CDR3nt: TGTGCCAGCAGTTTCGGTGGGAGCTCCTACAATGAGCAGTTCTTC

abundance: -
d_gene: TRBD1
v_gene: TRBV5-6
j_gene: TRBJ2-7
CDR3aa: CASSPGTGGYEQYF
CDR3nt: TGTGCCAGCAGTCCCGGGACAGGGGGATACGAGCAGTACTTC

abundance: -
d_gene: -
v_gene: TRBV6-5
j_gene: TRBJ2-7
CDR3aa: CASSYNSAGYSEQYF
CDR3nt: TGTGCCAGCAGTTACAACTCGGCAGGGTACTCCGAGCAGTACTTC

abundance: -
d_gene: -
v_gene: TRBV30
j_gene: TRBJ2-7
CDR3aa: CAWSYGRSYEQYF
CDR3nt: TGTGCCTGGAGTTACGGCAGGTCCTACGAGCAGTACTTC

abundance: -
d_gene: -
v_gene: TRBV27
j_gene: TRBJ2-1
CDR3aa: CASTRGPSYNEQFF
CDR3nt: TGTGCCAGCACTCGGGGTCCCTCCTACAATGAGCAGTTCTTC

abundance: -
d_gene: -
v_gene: TRBV18
j_gene: TRBJ2-1
CDR3aa: CASSPGLNNEQFF
CDR3nt: TGTGCCAGCTCACCGGGACTCAACAATGAGCAGTTCTTC

abundance: -
d_gene: -
v_gene: TRBV29-1
j_gene: TRBJ2-7
CDR3aa: CSVGGSYYYEQYF
CDR3nt: TGCAGCGTGGGTGGTAGCTACTACTACGAGCAGTACTTC

abundance: -
d_gene: -
v_gene: TRBV5-5
j_gene: TRBJ2-4
CDR3aa: CASSRAPPSLLAKNIQYF
CDR3nt: TGTGCCAGCAGCCGCGCCCCCCCCTCGCTCCTAGCCAAAAACATTCAGTACTTC

abundance: -
d_gene: -
v_gene: TRBV18
j_gene: TRBJ1-2
CDR3aa: CATSRTEANYGYTF
CDR3nt: TGTGCCACCTCTAGGACAGAAGCTAACTATGGCTACACCTTC

abundance: -
d_gene: TRBD1
v_gene: TRBV27
j_gene: TRBJ2-7
CDR3aa: CASSLSTGLYEQYF
CDR3nt: TGTGCCAGCAGTTTATCGACAGGGCTCTACGAGCAGTACTTC

abundance: -
d_gene: TRBD2
v_gene: TRBV11-3
j_gene: TRBJ2-1
CDR3aa: CASSATSGTYNEQFF
CDR3nt: TGTGCCAGCAGCGCAACTAGCGGGACCTACAATGAGCAGTTCTTC

abundance: once
d_gene: TRBD2
v_gene: TRBV11-2
j_gene: TRBJ2-1
CDR3aa: CASRPGRAGVGTYNEQFF
CDR3nt: TGTGCCAGCAGGCCCGGGAGGGCGGGAGTAGGGACTTACAATGAGCAGTTCTTC

abundance: -
d_gene: -
v_gene: TRBV19
j_gene: TRBJ2-5
CDR3aa: CATGIQETQYF
CDR3nt: TGTGCCACCGGGATTCAAGAGACCCAGTACTTC

abundance: -
d_gene: TRBD2
v_gene: TRBV27
j_gene: TRBJ2-5
CDR3aa: CASRRLAGGPQETQYF
CDR3nt: TGTGCCAGCAGGCGACTAGCGGGAGGACCTCAAGAGACCCAGTACTTC

abundance: -
d_gene: -
v_gene: TRBV9
j_gene: TRBJ1-2
CDR3aa: CASSVGRGWSYGYTF
CDR3nt: TGTGCCAGCAGCGTAGGTCGGGGTTGGAGCTATGGCTACACCTTC

abundance: -
d_gene: -
v_gene: TRBV7-9
j_gene: TRBJ2-7
CDR3aa: CASSLVGHRGGNEQYF
CDR3nt: TGTGCCAGCAGCTTAGTTGGGCACAGGGGGGGCAACGAGCAGTACTTC

abundance: -
d_gene: TRBD2
v_gene: TRBV2
j_gene: TRBJ2-1
CDR3aa: CARSGTSALNEQFF
CDR3nt: TGTGCCAGATCCGGGACTAGCGCCCTGAATGAGCAGTTCTTC

abundance: -
d_gene: TRBD1
v_gene: TRBV5-4
j_gene: TRBJ1-2
CDR3aa: CASSLGSPRQGNGYTF
CDR3nt: TGTGCCAGCAGCTTGGGATCCCCTAGACAGGGTAACGGCTACACCTTC

abundance: -
d_gene: -
v_gene: TRBV10-3
j_gene: TRBJ1-5
CDR3aa: CAISESLRDQPQHF
CDR3nt: TGTGCCATCAGTGAGTCGCTGAGGGATCAGCCCCAGCATTTT

abundance: few
d_gene: -
v_gene: TRBV30
j_gene: TRBJ2-3
CDR3aa: CAWSVDSIPGDTQYF
CDR3nt: TGTGCCTGGAGTGTTGACAGTATCCCAGGAGATACGCAGTATTTT

abundance: -
d_gene: -
v_gene: TRBV12-3/TRBV12-4
j_gene: TRBJ2-7
CDR3aa: CASSPRLVYEQYF
CDR3nt: TGTGCCAGCAGTCCGAGACTAGTTTACGAGCAGTACTTC

abundance: -
d_gene: TRBD1
v_gene: TRBV11-2
j_gene: TRBJ1-2
CDR3aa: CASSLGGTADGYTF
CDR3nt: TGTGCCAGCAGCCTTGGAGGGACAGCAGATGGCTACACCTTC

abundance: -
d_gene: TRBD2
v_gene: TRBV27
j_gene: TRBJ2-1
CDR3aa: CASTVAGAYNEQFF
CDR3nt: TGTGCCAGCACCGTAGCGGGAGCCTACAATGAGCAGTTCTTC

abundance: -
d_gene: TRBD2
v_gene: TRBV6-5
j_gene: TRBJ2-3
CDR3aa: CASRLAGEADTQYF
CDR3nt: TGTGCCAGCAGGCTAGCGGGAGAAGCAGATACGCAGTATTTT

abundance: -
d_gene: TRBD1
v_gene: TRBV7-2
j_gene: TRBJ2-3
CDR3aa: CASSLDPRTGADF
CDR3nt: TGTGCCAGCAGCTTAGACCCCAGGACAGGGGCAGATTTT

abundance: -
d_gene: TRBD2
v_gene: TRBV28
j_gene: TRBJ2-7
CDR3aa: CASSLSGTSFLYEQYF
CDR3nt: TGTGCCAGCAGTTTAAGCGGGACTAGCTTTTTATACGAGCAGTACTTC

abundance: -
d_gene: -
v_gene: TRBV30
j_gene: TRBJ1-6
CDR3aa: CAWSVPGSYNSPLHF
CDR3nt: TGTGCCTGGAGTGTACCAGGCTCCTATAATTCACCCCTCCACTTT

abundance: -
d_gene: -
v_gene: TRBV4-1
j_gene: TRBJ2-7
CDR3aa: CASSQERGSYEQYF
CDR3nt: TGCGCCAGCAGCCAAGAGCGCGGGTCCTACGAGCAGTACTTC

abundance: few
d_gene: -
v_gene: TRBV11-2
j_gene: TRBJ1-3
CDR3aa: CASSSYQGRGNTIYF
CDR3nt: TGTGCCAGCAGCTCCTACCAGGGGAGAGGAAACACCATATATTTT

abundance: -
d_gene: TRBD2
v_gene: TRBV7-9
j_gene: TRBJ2-3
CDR3aa: CASSPGLAGGFHTDTQYF
CDR3nt: TGTGCCAGCAGCCCGGGACTAGCGGGAGGGTTTCATACAGATACGCAGTATTTT

abundance: -
d_gene: TRBD2
v_gene: TRBV7-9
j_gene: TRBJ2-2
CDR3aa: CASSRTSGDTGELFF
CDR3nt: TGTGCCAGCAGCCGGACTAGCGGGGACACCGGGGAGCTGTTTTTT

abundance: -
d_gene: -
v_gene: TRBV11-1
j_gene: TRBJ2-7
CDR3aa: CASSFPGGEQYF
CDR3nt: TGTGCCAGCAGCTTCCCAGGAGGAGAGCAGTACTTC

abundance: -
d_gene: TRBD1
v_gene: TRBV9
j_gene: TRBJ1-2
CDR3aa: CASSPGQGVIYGYTF
CDR3nt: TGTGCCAGCAGCCCCGGACAGGGCGTTATCTATGGCTACACCTTC

abundance: -
d_gene: -
v_gene: TRBV24-1
j_gene: TRBJ2-3
CDR3aa: CATSDPFRVGTDTQYF
CDR3nt: TGTGCCACCAGTGATCCCTTCAGGGTCGGCACAGATACGCAGTATTTT

abundance: -
d_gene: -
v_gene: TRBV28
j_gene: TRBJ1-2
CDR3aa: CASTPIDRAANYGYTF
CDR3nt: TGTGCCAGCACTCCCATCGACAGAGCCGCTAACTATGGCTACACCTTC

abundance: -
d_gene: -
v_gene: TRBV24-1
j_gene: TRBJ1-6
CDR3aa: CATSEGLYNSPLHF
CDR3nt: TGTGCCACCAGTGAAGGACTGTATAATTCACCCCTCCACTTT

abundance: -
d_gene: TRBD1
v_gene: TRBV19
j_gene: TRBJ1-6
CDR3aa: CASSIDRGDSPLHF
CDR3nt: TGTGCCAGTAGTATCGACAGGGGAGACTCACCCCTCCACTTT

abundance: -
d_gene: -
v_gene: TRBV30
j_gene: TRBJ2-2
CDR3aa: CAWIPGQKLTGELFF
CDR3nt: TGTGCCTGGATTCCCGGACAGAAACTCACCGGGGAGCTGTTTTTT